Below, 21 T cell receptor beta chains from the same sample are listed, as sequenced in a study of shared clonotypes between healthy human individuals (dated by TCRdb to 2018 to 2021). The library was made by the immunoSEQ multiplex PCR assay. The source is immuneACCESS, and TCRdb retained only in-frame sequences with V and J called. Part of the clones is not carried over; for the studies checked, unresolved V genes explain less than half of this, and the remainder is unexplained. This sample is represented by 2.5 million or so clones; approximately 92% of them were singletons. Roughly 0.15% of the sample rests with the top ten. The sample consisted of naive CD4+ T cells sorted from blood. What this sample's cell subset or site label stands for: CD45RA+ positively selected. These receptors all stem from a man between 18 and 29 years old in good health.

CDR3 residues: CASREGGTLGTQYF. In DNA form, the CDR3 reads TGCGCCAGCAGAGAGGGGGGGACTTTGGGGACCCAGTACTTC. The rearrangement links TRBV5-1 to TRBJ2-5; D may be TRBD2 (7 bases). This CDR3 has 14 residues. V was shortened by 5 bases and J by 7 bases, with 18 bases between the two germline ends. CDR1 and CDR2 (germline): SGHRS, YFSETQ.

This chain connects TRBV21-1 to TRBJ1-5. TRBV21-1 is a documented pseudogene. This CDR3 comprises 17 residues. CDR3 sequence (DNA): TGTGCCAGCAGCAAAGCGGTGGTGGAAAGGGCGTATCAGCCCCAGCATTTT. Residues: CASSKAVVERAYQPQHF.

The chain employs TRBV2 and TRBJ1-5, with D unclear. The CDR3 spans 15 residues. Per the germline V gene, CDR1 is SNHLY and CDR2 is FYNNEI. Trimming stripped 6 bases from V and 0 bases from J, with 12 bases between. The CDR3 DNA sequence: TGTGCCAGCAGCCCAACCTCAAATAGCAATCAGCCCCAGCATTTT. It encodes CASSPTSNSNQPQHF.

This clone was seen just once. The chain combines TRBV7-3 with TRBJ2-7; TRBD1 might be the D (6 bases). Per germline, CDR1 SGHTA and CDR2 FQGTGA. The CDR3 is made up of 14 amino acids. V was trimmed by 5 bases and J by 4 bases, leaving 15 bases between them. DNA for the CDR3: TGTGCCAGCAGCCAAGATGGGGGCGGGTACGAGCAGTACTTC. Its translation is CASSQDGGGYEQYF.

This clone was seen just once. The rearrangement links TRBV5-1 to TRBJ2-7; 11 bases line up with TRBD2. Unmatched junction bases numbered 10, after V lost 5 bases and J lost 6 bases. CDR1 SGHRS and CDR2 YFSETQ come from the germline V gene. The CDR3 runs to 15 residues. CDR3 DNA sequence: TGCGCCAGCAGTATCGGGACTAGCGGTTCGGGCGAGCAGTACTTC. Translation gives CASSIGTSGSGEQYF.

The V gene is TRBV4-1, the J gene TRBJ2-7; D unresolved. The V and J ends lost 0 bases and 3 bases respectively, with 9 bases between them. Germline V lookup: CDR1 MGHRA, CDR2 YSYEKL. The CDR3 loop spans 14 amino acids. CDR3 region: CASSQDRWGYEQYF. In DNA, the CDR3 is TGCGCCAGCAGCCAAGATCGATGGGGCTACGAGCAGTACTTC.

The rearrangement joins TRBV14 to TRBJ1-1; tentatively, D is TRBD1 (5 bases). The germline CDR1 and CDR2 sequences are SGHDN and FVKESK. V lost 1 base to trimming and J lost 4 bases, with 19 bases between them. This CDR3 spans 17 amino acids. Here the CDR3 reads CASSQVEFRTRGTEAFF. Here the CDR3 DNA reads TGTGCCAGCAGCCAAGTCGAATTCCGGACAAGAGGCACTGAAGCTTTCTTT. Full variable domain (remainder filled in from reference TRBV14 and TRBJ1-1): EAGVTQFPSHSVIEKGQTVTLRCDPISGHDNLYWYRRVMGKEIKFLLHFVKESKQDESGMPNNRFLAERTGGTYSTLKVQPAELEDSGVYFCASSQVEFRTRGTEAFFGQGTRLTVV.

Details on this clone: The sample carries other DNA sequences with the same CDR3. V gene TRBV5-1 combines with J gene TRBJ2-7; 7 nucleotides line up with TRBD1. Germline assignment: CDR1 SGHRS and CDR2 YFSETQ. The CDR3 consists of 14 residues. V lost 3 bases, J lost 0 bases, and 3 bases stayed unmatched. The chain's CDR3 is CASSSTGSSYEQYF. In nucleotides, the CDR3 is TGCGCCAGCAGCTCGACAGGGAGCTCCTACGAGCAGTACTTC. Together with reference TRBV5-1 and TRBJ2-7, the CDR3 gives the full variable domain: KAGVTQTPRYLIKTRGQQVTLSCSPISGHRSVSWYQQTPGQGLQFLFEYFSETQRNKGNFPGRFSGRQFSNSRSEMNVSTLELGDSALYLCASSSTGSSYEQYFGPGTRLTVT.

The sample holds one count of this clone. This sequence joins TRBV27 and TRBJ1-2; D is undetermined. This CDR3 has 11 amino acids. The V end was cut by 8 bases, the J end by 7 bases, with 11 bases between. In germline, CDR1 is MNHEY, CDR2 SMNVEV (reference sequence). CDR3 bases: TGTGCCAGCGGCCACGGAAGTGGCTACACCTTC. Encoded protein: CASGHGSGYTF.

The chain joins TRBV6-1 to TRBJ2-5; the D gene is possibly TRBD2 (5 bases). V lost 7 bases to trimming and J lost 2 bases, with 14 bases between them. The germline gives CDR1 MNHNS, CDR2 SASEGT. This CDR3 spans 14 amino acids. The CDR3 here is CASTPGPGQETQYF. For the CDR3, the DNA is TGTGCCAGCACTCCTGGACCGGGGCAAGAGACCCAGTACTTC.

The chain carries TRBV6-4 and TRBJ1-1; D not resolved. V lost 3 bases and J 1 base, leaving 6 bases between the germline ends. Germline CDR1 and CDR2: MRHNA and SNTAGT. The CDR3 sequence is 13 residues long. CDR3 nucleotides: TGTGCCAGCAGTGAACAGCCGAACACTGAAGCTTTCTTT. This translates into CASSEQPNTEAFF.

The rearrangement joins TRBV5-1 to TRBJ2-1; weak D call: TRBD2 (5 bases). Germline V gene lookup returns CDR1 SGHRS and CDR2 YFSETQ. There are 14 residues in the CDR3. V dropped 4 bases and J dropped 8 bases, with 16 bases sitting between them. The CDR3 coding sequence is TGCGCCAGCAGCCCCCGCGTAGCGAGCGATGAGCAGTTCTTC. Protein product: CASSPRVASDEQFF.

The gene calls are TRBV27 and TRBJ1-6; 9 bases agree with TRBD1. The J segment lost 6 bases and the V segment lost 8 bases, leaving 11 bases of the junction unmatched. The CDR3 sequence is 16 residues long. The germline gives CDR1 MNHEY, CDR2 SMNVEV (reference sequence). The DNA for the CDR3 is TGTGCCAGCTCATCCATGGGGACAGGGCTTAATTCACCCCTCCACTTT. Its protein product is CASSSMGTGLNSPLHF.

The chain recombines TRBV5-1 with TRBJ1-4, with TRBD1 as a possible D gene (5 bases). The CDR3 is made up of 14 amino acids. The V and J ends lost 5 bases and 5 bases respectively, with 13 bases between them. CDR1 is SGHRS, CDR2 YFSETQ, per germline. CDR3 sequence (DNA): TGCGCCAGCAGAACACAGGCTTCCAATGAAAAACTGTTTTTT. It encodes CASRTQASNEKLFF.

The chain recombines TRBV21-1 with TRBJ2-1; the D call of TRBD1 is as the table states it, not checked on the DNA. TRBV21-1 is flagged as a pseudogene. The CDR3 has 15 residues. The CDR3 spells CASKWDRGRVYEQFF. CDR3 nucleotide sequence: TGTGCCAGCAAGTGGGACAGGGGGCGCGTCTATGAGCAGTTCTTC.

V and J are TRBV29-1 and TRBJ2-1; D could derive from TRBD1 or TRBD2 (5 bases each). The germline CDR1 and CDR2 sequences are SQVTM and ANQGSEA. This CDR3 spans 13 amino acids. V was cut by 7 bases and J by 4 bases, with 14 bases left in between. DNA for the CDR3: TGCAGCGCGAAGGGGACGGTTTACAATGAGCAGTTCTTC. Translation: CSAKGTVYNEQFF.

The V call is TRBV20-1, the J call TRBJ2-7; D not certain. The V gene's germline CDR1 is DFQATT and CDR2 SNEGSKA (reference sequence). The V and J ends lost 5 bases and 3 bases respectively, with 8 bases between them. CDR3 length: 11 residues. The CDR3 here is CSAPSVYEQYF. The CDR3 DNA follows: TGCAGTGCTCCATCAGTCTACGAGCAGTACTTC.

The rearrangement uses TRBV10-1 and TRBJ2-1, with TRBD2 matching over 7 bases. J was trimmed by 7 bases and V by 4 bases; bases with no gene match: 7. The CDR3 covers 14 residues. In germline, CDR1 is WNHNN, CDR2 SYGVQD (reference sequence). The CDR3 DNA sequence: TGCGCCAGCAGTGGACTAGCCAACCGGAATGAGCAGTTCTTC. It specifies CASSGLANRNEQFF.

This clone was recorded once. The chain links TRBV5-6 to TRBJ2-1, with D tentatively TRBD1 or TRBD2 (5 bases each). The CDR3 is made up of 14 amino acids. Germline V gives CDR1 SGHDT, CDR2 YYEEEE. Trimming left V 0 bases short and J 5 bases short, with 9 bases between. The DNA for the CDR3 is TGTGCCAGCAGCTTGGGGGACCTTAACAATGAGCAGTTCTTC. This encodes CASSLGDLNNEQFF.

This CDR3 is CASSYGKGGTEAFF. In DNA, the CDR3 is TGTGCCAGCAGTTACGGTAAGGGAGGAACTGAAGCTTTCTTT. The J gene is TRBJ1-1, the V gene TRBV6-5, with D hard to call. This CDR3 contains 14 residues. Trimming stripped 2 bases from V and 5 bases from J, with 12 bases between. Germline loops: CDR1 MNHEY, CDR2 SVGAGI.

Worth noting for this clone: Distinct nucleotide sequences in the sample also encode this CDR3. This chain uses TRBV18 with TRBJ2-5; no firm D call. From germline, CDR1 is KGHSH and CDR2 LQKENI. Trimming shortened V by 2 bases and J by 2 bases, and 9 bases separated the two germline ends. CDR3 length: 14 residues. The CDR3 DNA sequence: TGTGCCAGCTCACCAGGGCTAGAACAAGAGACCCAGTACTTC. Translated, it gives CASSPGLEQETQYF.